A single sample is the source of the 28 T cell receptor beta chains below, sequenced in a study of T cell changes during pregnancy in multiple sclerosis. Assay used: immunoSEQ multiplex PCR; TCRdb lists only in-frame clones, some missing. The repertoire consists of about 36,000 clones, with roughly 92% occurring once and the leading ten covering 0.43%. This specimen consisted of CD4+ T cells from peripheral blood mononuclear cells, obtained in the third trimester of pregnancy. Receptors were obtained from a female donor in good health, enrolled as a control in a pregnancy study.

The rearrangement uses TRBV6-5 and TRBJ1-2; D perhaps matches TRBD1 (6 bases). V gave up 0 bases and J gave up 7 bases, with 6 bases separating them. The CDR3 extends over 12 amino acids. The germline V gene encodes CDR1 MNHEY and CDR2 SVGAGI. The CDR3 DNA reads TGTGCCAGCAGTTACTCAGGGGGTGGCTACACCTTC. This gives the protein CASSYSGGGYTF.

The J gene is TRBJ2-2, the V gene TRBV2; 8 positions agree with TRBD1. The ends lost 6 bases at V and 3 bases at J; junction bases unmatched: 6. The CDR3 length is 15 residues. Looked up from germline, CDR1 is SNHLY and CDR2 is FYNNEI. This CDR3 is CASSAGTGYTGELFF. Here the CDR3 DNA reads TGTGCCAGCAGCGCCGGGACAGGCTACACCGGGGAGCTGTTTTTT.

This clone was detected a few times. V is TRBV13 and J is TRBJ1-1; possible D gene TRBD1, 6 bases. The CDR3 length is 13 residues. The V and J ends lost 4 bases and 4 bases respectively, with 10 bases between them. The germline V gene encodes CDR1 PRHDT and CDR2 FYEKMQ (reference sequence). The CDR3 loop reads CASSSYRATEAFF. The DNA of the CDR3 is TGTGCCAGCAGCTCCTACAGGGCCACTGAAGCTTTCTTT.

The genes are TRBV28 and TRBJ1-3; unclear D gene. The CDR3 is made up of 12 amino acids. CDR1 and CDR2 (germline): MDHEN, SYDVKM. V was cut by 8 bases and J by 3 bases, with 8 bases left in between. For the CDR3, the DNA is TGTGCCAGCGGCCGAGGTGGAAACACCATATATTTT. Translated: CASGRGGNTIYF.

This clone was seen only once. This chain's CDR3 is CASSIRAQGSLSNYGYTF. For the CDR3, the DNA is TGTGCCAGTAGTATTCGGGCACAGGGAAGTCTATCTAACTATGGCTACACCTTC. This chain joins TRBV19 and TRBJ1-2; possibly TRBD1 for D (6 bases). Germline V gene data show CDR1 as LNHDA and CDR2 as SQIVND (reference sequence). V gave up 3 bases and J gave up 0 bases, with 20 bases separating them. The CDR3 is 18 residues long.

J is TRBJ1-1 and V is TRBV5-1; D remains ambiguous. Trimming took 3 bases from V and 1 from J, leaving 16 bases between them. Per the germline V gene, CDR1 is SGHRS and CDR2 is YFSETQ. The CDR3 contains 16 residues. The CDR3 is CASSSSAETWNTEAFF. Here the CDR3 DNA reads TGCGCCAGCAGCTCGTCGGCAGAGACATGGAACACTGAAGCTTTCTTT.

This chain connects TRBV25-1 to TRBJ2-5, with D unresolved. From germline, CDR1 is MGHDK and CDR2 SYGVNS. V dropped 3 bases and J dropped 2 bases, with 10 bases sitting between them. CDR3 length: 14 residues. The CDR3 sequence: CASSDRVRQETQYF. DNA of the CDR3: TGTGCCAGCAGTGACCGAGTAAGACAAGAGACCCAGTACTTC.

This clone was observed a handful of times. V and J are TRBV6-5 and TRBJ2-1; D is unclear. The germline gives CDR1 MNHEY, CDR2 SVGAGI. This CDR3 is built from 11 residues. The ends were cut back, 2 bases at V and 7 bases at J, with 3 bases in the middle. CDR3 DNA: TGTGCCAGCAGTTACGCGAATGAGCAGTTCTTC. It is translated as CASSYANEQFF.

The chain employs TRBV7-9 and TRBJ2-7, with 9 bases identical to TRBD1. The CDR3 spans 16 residues. The germline gives CDR1 SEHNR, CDR2 FQNEAQ (reference sequence). V shed 2 bases and J 4 bases; nucleotides not matched to a gene: 9. Written as DNA, the CDR3 is TGTGCCAGCAGCTTACGCCCAACCGGACAGGGGTACGAGCAGTACTTC. Translating it yields CASSLRPTGQGYEQYF.

The J gene is TRBJ1-1, the V gene TRBV27; D might be TRBD1 (6 bases). Germline V lookup: CDR1 MNHEY, CDR2 SMNVEV (reference sequence). The CDR3 loop spans 16 amino acids. With 5 bases removed from V and 1 base from J, the gap between germline ends came to 17 bases. In DNA form, the CDR3 reads TGTGCCAGCAGTCCGCGGACAGCAATCTCGAACACTGAAGCTTTCTTT. Its translation is CASSPRTAISNTEAFF.

The chain recombines TRBV28 with TRBJ1-1; D is possibly TRBD1 (6 bases). The germline gives CDR1 MDHEN, CDR2 SYDVKM. Deletions cut 6 bases from V and 5 bases from J, with 16 bases between. The CDR3 is 14 amino acids. CDR3: CASRTGALGTEAFF. CDR3 coding DNA: TGTGCCAGCAGGACAGGAGCCCTGGGAACTGAAGCTTTCTTT.

The chain couples TRBV27 to TRBJ1-2; D not certain. The CDR3 is 12 residues long. Deletions cut 3 bases from V and 8 bases from J, with 10 bases between. Per germline, CDR1 MNHEY and CDR2 SMNVEV (reference sequence). CDR3 loop: CASSFAGGGYTF. The CDR3 nucleotides are TGTGCCAGCAGTTTTGCGGGAGGCGGCTACACCTTC.

The chain employs TRBV7-2 and TRBJ1-2, with 7 bases matching TRBD1. Germline trimming cut 2 bases from V and 1 base from J; bases unmatched to any gene: 10. This CDR3 spans 17 amino acids. Germline V gene data show CDR1 as SGHTA and CDR2 as FQGNSA. DNA of the CDR3: TGTGCCAGCAGCTTATTCGCCCCGGGACAGATTAACTATGGCTACACCTTC. It translates to CASSLFAPGQINYGYTF.

This chain uses TRBV15 with TRBJ2-2; no definite D call. Germline V lookup: CDR1 LNHNV, CDR2 YYDKDF (reference sequence). V was trimmed by 0 bases and J by 6 bases, leaving 11 bases between them. The length of the CDR3 is 15 residues. CDR3 region: CATSRDYQVSGELFF. The DNA of the CDR3 is TGTGCCACCAGCAGAGACTACCAGGTCTCCGGGGAGCTGTTTTTT.

V gene TRBV6-6 combines with J gene TRBJ2-2; D gene uncertain. This CDR3 has 14 residues. V lost 3 bases to trimming and J lost 6 bases, with 11 bases between them. Germline V gene lookup returns CDR1 MNHNY and CDR2 SVGAGI (reference sequence). In DNA, the CDR3 is TGTGCCAGCAGTTATCGTAACGAGGCCGGGGAGCTGTTTTTT. Protein sequence: CASSYRNEAGELFF.

A single count supports this clone. The chain has TRBV2 and TRBJ1-2; D unresolved. This CDR3 has 14 residues. The V gene's germline CDR1 is SNHLY and CDR2 FYNNEI. Trimming shortened V by 2 bases and J by 7 bases, and 14 bases separated the two germline ends. The CDR3 sequence: CASSEIEQFIGYTF. CDR3 DNA sequence: TGTGCCAGCAGTGAAATAGAACAGTTTATTGGCTACACCTTC.

The genes are TRBV18 and TRBJ2-6; 9 bases match TRBD1. J lost 8 bases, V lost 0 bases, and 5 bases had no gene match. This CDR3 comprises 16 residues. From germline, CDR1 is KGHSH and CDR2 LQKENI. In DNA form, the CDR3 reads TGTGCCAGCTCACCACCCCTAACAGGGGGCCCCAACGTCCTGACTTTC. Translating gives CASSPPLTGGPNVLTF. Together with reference TRBV18 and TRBJ2-6, the CDR3 gives the full variable domain: NAGVMQNPRHLVRRRGQEARLRCSPMKGHSHVYWYRQLPEEGLKFMVYLQKENIIDESGMPKERFSAEFPKEGPSILRIQQVVRGDSAAYFCASSPPLTGGPNVLTFGAGSRLTVL.

The chain has TRBV15 and TRBJ1-6, with TRBD1 matching over 7 bases. The length of the CDR3 is 19 residues. The V gene end was trimmed by 2 bases and the J gene end by 5 bases; junction bases not matched to a gene: 15. The germline gives CDR1 LNHNV, CDR2 YYDKDF (reference sequence). The CDR3 DNA follows: TGTGCCACCAGCAGAAGAGCTTTACAGGGGCTTGGACATAATTCACCCCTCCACTTT. Its protein product is CATSRRALQGLGHNSPLHF.

The chain carries TRBV19 and TRBJ2-1; no clear D gene. Germline-derived CDR1 and CDR2 are LNHDA and SQIVND (reference sequence). Trimming shortened V by 3 bases and J by 11 bases, and 17 bases separated the two germline ends. This CDR3 is 14 amino acids long. The CDR3 DNA follows: TGTGCCAGTAGTATCAGTAGGATTCTAGGCCAGCAGTTCTTC. Protein sequence: CASSISRILGQQFF. Combining the CDR3 with reference TRBV19 and TRBJ2-1 gives the whole variable domain DGGITQSPKYLFRKEGQNVTLSCEQNLNHDAMYWYRQDPGQGLRLIYYSQIVNDFQKGDIAEGYSVSREKKESFPLTVTSAQKNPTAFYLCASSISRILGQQFFGPGTRLTVL.

This clone was seen once. The CDR3 sequence is CASRGSGGNQPQHF. As DNA, the CDR3 is TGTGCCAGCAGGGGGAGCGGGGGCAATCAGCCCCAGCATTTT. The V call is TRBV28, the J call TRBJ1-5; D gene unclear. Looked up from germline, CDR1 is MDHEN and CDR2 is SYDVKM. This CDR3 comprises 14 residues. Trimming took off 6 bases at V and 2 bases at J, with 11 bases between the two ends. Supplemented by reference TRBV28 and TRBJ1-5, the full variable domain reads DVKVTQSSRYLVKRTGEKVFLECVQDMDHENMFWYRQDPGLGLRLIYFSYDVKMKEKGDIPEGYSVSREKKERFSLILESASTNQTSMYLCASRGSGGNQPQHFGDGTRLSIL.

The V gene is TRBV7-9, the J gene TRBJ2-3; possible D gene TRBD2, 6 bases. CDR3 length: 11 amino acids. In germline, CDR1 is SEHNR, CDR2 FQNEAQ (reference sequence). V dropped 11 bases and J dropped 1 base, with 7 bases sitting between them. The CDR3 nucleotides read TGTGCCGGCGGGGGCACAGATACGCAGTATTTT. Its protein is CAGGGTDTQYF.

V is TRBV7-2 and J is TRBJ1-2; D gene ambiguous. The CDR3 covers 18 residues. The V gene lost 7 bases and the J gene lost 0 bases, with 24 bases spanning the gap. CDR1 is SGHTA and CDR2 is FQGNSA in the germline V gene. The DNA of the CDR3 is TGTGCCAGCACGCCTTCACCTAACTATGGCCCCACTAACTATGGCTACACCTTC. Its protein is CASTPSPNYGPTNYGYTF.

The chain carries TRBV28 and TRBJ1-4, with 8 bases identical to TRBD1. Germline assignment: CDR1 MDHEN and CDR2 SYDVKM. Losses at the gene ends were 4 bases for V and 9 bases for J; bases not matched to a gene: 13. There are 16 residues in the CDR3. The CDR3 nucleotides read TGTGCCAGCAGTTCCGGGACAGGTGGTACGATGAAAAAACTGTTTTTT. It encodes CASSSGTGGTMKKLFF.

The V call is TRBV6-1, the J call TRBJ1-5; 8 nucleotides agree with TRBD1. This CDR3 has 19 residues. CDR1 is MNHNS and CDR2 is SASEGT in the germline V gene. With 1 base clipped from V and 1 base from J, the junction kept 12 bases outside the gene matches. CDR3 protein: CASSEGFWTGKRSNQPQHF. CDR3 DNA: TGTGCCAGCAGTGAAGGGTTCTGGACAGGGAAGAGGAGCAATCAGCCCCAGCATTTT.

The V gene is TRBV6-5, the J gene TRBJ1-5; 8 bases agree with TRBD1. In germline, CDR1 is MNHEY, CDR2 SVGAGI. J lost 9 bases, V lost 0 bases, and 10 bases had no gene match. This CDR3 is built from 16 residues. The CDR3 region is CASSYSVGTGTGPQHF. The CDR3 DNA reads as TGTGCCAGCAGTTACTCGGTCGGGACCGGGACAGGGCCCCAGCATTTT.

The chain uses TRBV18 and TRBJ2-7; 7 nucleotides line up with TRBD1. V was pared by 3 bases and J by 0 bases, with 5 bases of the junction left unmatched. The CDR3 spans 15 residues. Looked up from germline, CDR1 is KGHSH and CDR2 is LQKENI. CDR3 sequence (DNA): TGTGCCAGCTCACCGACAGGGCACCTCTCCTACGAGCAGTACTTC. Protein: CASSPTGHLSYEQYF. The full variable domain, rest sourced from reference TRBV18 and TRBJ2-7, is NAGVMQNPRHLVRRRGQEARLRCSPMKGHSHVYWYRQLPEEGLKFMVYLQKENIIDESGMPKERFSAEFPKEGPSILRIQQVVRGDSAAYFCASSPTGHLSYEQYFGPGTRLTVT.

The chain uses TRBV4-3 and TRBJ1-6, with D unclear. Between the trimmed V and J ends, which lost 4 bases and 0 bases, there was a span of 7 bases. Germline CDR1 is LGHNA and CDR2 is YSLEER. The CDR3 has 15 residues. The CDR3 DNA follows: TGCGCCAGCAGCCCCCAACTCTCCTATAATTCACCCCTCCACTTT. Amino acid sequence: CASSPQLSYNSPLHF.

The chain links TRBV25-1 to TRBJ2-5; weak D call: TRBD2 (6 bases). The germline CDR1 and CDR2 sequences are MGHDK and SYGVNS. This CDR3 is built from 14 residues. Trimming shortened V by 2 bases and J by 4 bases, and 11 bases separated the two germline ends. CDR3 sequence: CASSEARGGETQYF. For the CDR3, the DNA is TGTGCCAGCAGTGAAGCCCGGGGAGGAGAGACCCAGTACTTC.